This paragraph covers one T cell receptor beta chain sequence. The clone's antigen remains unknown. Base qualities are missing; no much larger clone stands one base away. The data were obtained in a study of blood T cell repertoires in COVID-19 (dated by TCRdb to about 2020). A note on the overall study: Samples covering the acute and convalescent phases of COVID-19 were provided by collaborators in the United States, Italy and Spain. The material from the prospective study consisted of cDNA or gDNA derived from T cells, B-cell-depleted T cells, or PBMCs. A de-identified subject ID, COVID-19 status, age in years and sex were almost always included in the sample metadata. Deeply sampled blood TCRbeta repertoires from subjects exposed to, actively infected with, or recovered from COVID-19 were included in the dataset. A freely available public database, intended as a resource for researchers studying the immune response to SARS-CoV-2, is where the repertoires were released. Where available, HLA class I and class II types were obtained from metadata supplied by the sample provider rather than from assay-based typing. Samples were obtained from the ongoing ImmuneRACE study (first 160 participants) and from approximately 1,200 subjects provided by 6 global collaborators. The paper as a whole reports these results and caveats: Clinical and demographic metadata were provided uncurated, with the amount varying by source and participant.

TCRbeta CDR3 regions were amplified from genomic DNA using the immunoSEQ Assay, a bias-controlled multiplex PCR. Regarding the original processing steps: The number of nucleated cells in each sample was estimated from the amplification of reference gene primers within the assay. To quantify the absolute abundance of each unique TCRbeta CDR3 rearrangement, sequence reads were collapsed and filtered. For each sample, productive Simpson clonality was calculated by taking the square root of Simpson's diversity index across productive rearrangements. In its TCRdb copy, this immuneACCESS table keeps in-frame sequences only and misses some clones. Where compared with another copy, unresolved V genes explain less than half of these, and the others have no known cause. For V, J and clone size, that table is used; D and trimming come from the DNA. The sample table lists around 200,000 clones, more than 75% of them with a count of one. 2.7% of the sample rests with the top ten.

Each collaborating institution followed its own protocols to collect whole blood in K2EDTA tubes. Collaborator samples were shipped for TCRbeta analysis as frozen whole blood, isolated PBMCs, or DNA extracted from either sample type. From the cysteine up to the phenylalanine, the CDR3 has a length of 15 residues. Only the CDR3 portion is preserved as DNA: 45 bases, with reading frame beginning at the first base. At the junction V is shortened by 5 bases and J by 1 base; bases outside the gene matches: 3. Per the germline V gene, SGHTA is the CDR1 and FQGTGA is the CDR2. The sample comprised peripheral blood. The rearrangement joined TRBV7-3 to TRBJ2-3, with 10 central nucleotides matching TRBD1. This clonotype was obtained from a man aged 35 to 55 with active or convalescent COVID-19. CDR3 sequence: CASSIGQGGTDTQYF. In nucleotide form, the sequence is TGTGCCAGCAGCATAGGACAGGGGGGCACAGATACGCAGTATTTT.